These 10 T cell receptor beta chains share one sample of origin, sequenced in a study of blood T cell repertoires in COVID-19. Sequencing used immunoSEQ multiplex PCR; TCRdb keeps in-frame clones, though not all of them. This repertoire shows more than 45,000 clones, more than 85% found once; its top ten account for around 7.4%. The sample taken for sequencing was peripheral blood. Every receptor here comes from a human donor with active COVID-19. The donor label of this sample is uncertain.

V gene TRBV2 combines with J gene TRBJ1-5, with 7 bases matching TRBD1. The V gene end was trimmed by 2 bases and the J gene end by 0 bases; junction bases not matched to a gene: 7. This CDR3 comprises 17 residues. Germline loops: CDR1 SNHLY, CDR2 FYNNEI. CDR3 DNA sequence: TGTGCCAGCAGTGAAACCCGGACAGGAGCTAGCAATCAGCCCCAGCATTTT. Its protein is CASSETRTGASNQPQHF.

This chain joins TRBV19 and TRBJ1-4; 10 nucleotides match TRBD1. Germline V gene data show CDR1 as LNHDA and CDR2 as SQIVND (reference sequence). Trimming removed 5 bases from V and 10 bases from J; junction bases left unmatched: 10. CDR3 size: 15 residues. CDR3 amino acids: CASSVPGQGPPKLFF. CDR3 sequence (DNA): TGTGCCAGTAGTGTTCCGGGACAGGGGCCCCCAAAACTGTTTTTT.

The CDR3 DNA follows: TGTGCCAGCGGGGGGACAGACAACACCGGGGAGCTGTTTTTT. Protein product: CASGGTDNTGELFF. This chain joins TRBV21-1 and TRBJ2-2; TRBD1, the table's D call, lacks a check against the DNA. TRBV21-1 is reported as a pseudogene. The CDR3 has 14 amino acids.

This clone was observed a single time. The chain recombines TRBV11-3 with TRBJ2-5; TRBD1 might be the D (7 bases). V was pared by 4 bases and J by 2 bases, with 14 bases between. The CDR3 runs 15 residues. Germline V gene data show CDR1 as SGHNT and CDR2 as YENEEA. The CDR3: CASSSGGTAQETQYF. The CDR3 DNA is TGTGCCAGCAGCTCAGGAGGGACAGCACAAGAGACCCAGTACTTC.

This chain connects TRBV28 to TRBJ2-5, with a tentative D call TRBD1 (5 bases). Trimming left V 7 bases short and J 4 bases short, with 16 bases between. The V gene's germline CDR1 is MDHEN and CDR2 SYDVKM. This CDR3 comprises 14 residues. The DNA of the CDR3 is TGTGCCAGCACGACCGCAGGGTACCGAGAGACCCAGTACTTC. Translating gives CASTTAGYRETQYF.

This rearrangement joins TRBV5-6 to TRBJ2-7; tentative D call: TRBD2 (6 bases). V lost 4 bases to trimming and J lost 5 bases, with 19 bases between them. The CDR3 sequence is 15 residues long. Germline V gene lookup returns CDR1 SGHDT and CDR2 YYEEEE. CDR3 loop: CASSPGPRGNNEQYF. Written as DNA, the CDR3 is TGTGCCAGCAGCCCTGGACCCCGCGGGAACAACGAGCAGTACTTC.

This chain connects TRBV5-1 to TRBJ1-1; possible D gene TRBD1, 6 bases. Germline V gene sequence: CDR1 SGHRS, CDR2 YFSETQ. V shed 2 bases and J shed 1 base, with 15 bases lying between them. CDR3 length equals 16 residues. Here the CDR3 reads CASSFSGGLGNTEAFF. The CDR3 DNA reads TGCGCCAGCAGCTTTTCCGGGGGGCTCGGGAACACTGAAGCTTTCTTT.

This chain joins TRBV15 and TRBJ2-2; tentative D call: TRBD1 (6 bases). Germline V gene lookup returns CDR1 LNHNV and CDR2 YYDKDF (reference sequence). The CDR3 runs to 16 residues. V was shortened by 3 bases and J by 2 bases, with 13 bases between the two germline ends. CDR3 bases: TGTGCCACCAGCAGCCTGTTCAGGGGAAACACCGGGGAGCTGTTTTTT. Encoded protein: CATSSLFRGNTGELFF.

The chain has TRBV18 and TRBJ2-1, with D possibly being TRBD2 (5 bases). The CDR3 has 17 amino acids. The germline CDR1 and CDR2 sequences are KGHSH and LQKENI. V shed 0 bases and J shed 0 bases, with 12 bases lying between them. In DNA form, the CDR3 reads TGTGCCAGCTCACCACCTATACGAGGGAGCTCCTACAATGAGCAGTTCTTC. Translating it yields CASSPPIRGSSYNEQFF.

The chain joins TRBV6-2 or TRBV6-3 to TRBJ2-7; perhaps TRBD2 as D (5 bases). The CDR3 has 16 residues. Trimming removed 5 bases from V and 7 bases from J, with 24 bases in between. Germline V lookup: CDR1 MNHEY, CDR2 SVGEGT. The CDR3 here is CASSQSSGGPPGEQYF. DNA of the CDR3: TGTGCCAGCAGTCAATCCTCTGGCGGGCCTCCGGGGGAGCAGTACTTC.